Below, 20 T cell receptor beta chains from the same sample are listed, as sequenced in a study of OX40 agonist ivuxolimab in advanced cancers. The protocol was immunoSEQ multiplex PCR, while the TCRdb copy is restricted to in-frame clones and leaves out a portion. The repertoire includes tens of thousands of clones, around 79% of them detected once, and about 15% sits in the top ten. Sequences were derived from CD4+ or CD8+ T cells sorted from blood, sampled in a trial of the OX40 agonist ivuxolimab. These receptors came from an adult with an advanced solid tumor such as melanoma, head and neck, liver or kidney cancer.

The chain uses TRBV11-3 and TRBJ2-7; D is perhaps TRBD2 (6 bases). Looked up from germline, CDR1 is SGHNT and CDR2 is YENEEA. This CDR3 contains 14 residues. Trimming left V 5 bases short and J 3 bases short, with 14 bases between. CDR3 amino acids: CASSQASGVYEQYF. The CDR3 DNA reads as TGTGCCAGCAGCCAAGCATCGGGAGTCTACGAGCAGTACTTC.

V is TRBV5-8 and J is TRBJ2-2, with TRBD2 matching over 8 bases. There are 16 residues in the CDR3. The V and J ends lost 2 bases and 5 bases, in that order; junction bases with no gene match: 8. Germline CDR1 SGHTS, CDR2 YDEGEE. Written as DNA, the CDR3 is TGTGCCAGCAGCTTACTAGCGGCCGAAGGGACCGGGGAGCTGTTTTTT. Translating gives CASSLLAAEGTGELFF. Supplemented by reference TRBV5-8 and TRBJ2-2, the full variable domain reads EAGVTQSPTHLIKTRGQQATLRCSPISGHTSVYWYQQALGLGLQFLLWYDEGEERNRGNFPPRFSGRQFPNYSSELNVNALELEDSALYLCASSLLAAEGTGELFFGEGSRLTVL.

The rearrangement uses TRBV4-3 and TRBJ2-3; 7 bases align to TRBD2. CDR3 length equals 15 residues. V gave up 0 bases and J gave up 5 bases; unmatched junction bases: 5. The germline CDR1 and CDR2 sequences are LGHNA and YSLEER. Here the CDR3 reads CASSQEGGAGDTQYF. CDR3 in DNA: TGCGCCAGCAGCCAAGAGGGAGGGGCCGGAGATACGCAGTATTTT.

The sample holds a few counts of this clone. The chain is built from TRBV19 and TRBJ2-1; 7 nucleotides match TRBD2. The germline V gene has CDR1 LNHDA and CDR2 SQIVND (reference sequence). V was clipped by 3 bases and J by 4 bases; unmatched bases: 3. This CDR3 has 14 amino acids. The CDR3 here is CASSMGGDYNEQFF. Here the CDR3 DNA reads TGTGCCAGTAGTATGGGGGGGGATTACAATGAGCAGTTCTTC.

The J gene is TRBJ1-3, the V gene TRBV5-1, with D perhaps TRBD1 (6 bases). The V end was cut by 0 bases, the J end by 0 bases, with 10 bases between. The V gene's germline CDR1 is SGHRS and CDR2 YFSETQ. The CDR3 sequence is 16 residues long. The CDR3 loop reads CASSLAGGGSGNTIYF. The CDR3 DNA reads TGCGCCAGCAGCTTGGCAGGAGGGGGCTCTGGAAACACCATATATTTT. Combining the CDR3 with reference TRBV5-1 and TRBJ1-3 gives the whole variable domain KAGVTQTPRYLIKTRGQQVTLSCSPISGHRSVSWYQQTPGQGLQFLFEYFSETQRNKGNFPGRFSGRQFSNSRSEMNVSTLELGDSALYLCASSLAGGGSGNTIYFGEGSWLTVV.

By proportion, this clone is medium-sized (0.01 to 0.1%). V is TRBV6-6 and J is TRBJ2-5; D might be TRBD2 (6 bases). The length of the CDR3 is 14 residues. Trimming pared 0 bases from V and 1 base from J, leaving 6 bases between. Germline CDR1 and CDR2: MNHNY and SVGAGI (reference sequence). The CDR3 region is CASSYSGGQETQYF. The CDR3 DNA reads TGTGCCAGCAGTTACTCGGGGGGCCAAGAGACCCAGTACTTC.

The gene calls are TRBV7-2 and TRBJ1-1; D is ambiguous. CDR3 size: 15 residues. Trimming took off 4 bases at V and 4 bases at J, with 16 bases between the two ends. Germline V gene data show CDR1 as SGHTA and CDR2 as FQGNSA. The CDR3 reads CASSSLTAGGTEAFF. CDR3 nucleotide sequence: TGTGCCAGCAGCTCCCTAACAGCGGGAGGCACTGAAGCTTTCTTT. Complete variable domain (other parts from reference TRBV7-2 and TRBJ1-1): GAGVSQSPSNKVTEKGKDVELRCDPISGHTALYWYRQSLGQGLEFLIYFQGNSAPDKSGLPSDRFSAERTGGSVSTLTIQRTQQEDSAVYLCASSSLTAGGTEAFFGQGTRLTVV.

The CDR3 here is CASSEAGGGSYNEQFF. As DNA, the CDR3 is TGTGCCAGCAGTGAGGCCGGGGGCGGCTCCTACAATGAGCAGTTCTTC. V and J are TRBV6-1 and TRBJ2-1, with D perhaps TRBD1 or TRBD2 (6 bases each). V was cut by 3 bases and J by 0 bases, with 12 bases left in between. Germline V gene data show CDR1 as MNHNS and CDR2 as SASEGT. This CDR3 comprises 16 residues.

V gene TRBV11-1 combines with J gene TRBJ1-2; the D is unclear. The CDR3 runs 15 residues. CDR1 is SGHAT, CDR2 FQDESV, per germline (reference sequence). V lost 5 bases and J 7 bases, leaving 20 bases between the germline ends. In DNA form, the CDR3 reads TGTGCCAGCAGCATAAATGAGGCCTCAAGAACTGGCTACACCTTC. Its protein is CASSINEASRTGYTF.

This chain links TRBV11-2 with TRBJ2-6; D is undetermined. Germline V gene lookup returns CDR1 SGHAT and CDR2 FQNNGV. The V and J ends lost 5 bases and 0 bases respectively, with 11 bases between them. The CDR3 extends over 16 amino acids. The CDR3 DNA sequence: TGTGCCAGCAGCCCCCTTGGGCACTCTGGGGCCAACGTCCTGACTTTC. This codes for CASSPLGHSGANVLTF. Together with reference TRBV11-2 and TRBJ2-6, the CDR3 gives the full variable domain: EAGVAQSPRYKIIEKRQSVAFWCNPISGHATLYWYQQILGQGPKLLIQFQNNGVVDDSQLPKDRFSAERLKGVDSTLKIQPAKLEDSAVYLCASSPLGHSGANVLTFGAGSRLTVL.

The V call is TRBV30, the J call TRBJ1-2; 7 nucleotides align to TRBD1. The CDR3 length is 14 residues. Germline loops: CDR1 GTSNPN, CDR2 SVGIG (reference sequence). Unmatched junction bases numbered 10, after V lost 5 bases and J lost 4 bases. CDR3 residues: CAWGKGASPYGYTF. Written as DNA, the CDR3 is TGTGCCTGGGGGAAGGGGGCCTCCCCCTATGGCTACACCTTC.

The chain carries TRBV4-2 and TRBJ2-5; D gene uncertain. The J call could be wrong; TRBJ2-7 is a better fit for the DNA end. There are 14 residues in the CDR3. Germline V gives CDR1 LGHNA, CDR2 YNFKEQ. CDR3 sequence reads: CASSQDHSSYEQYF. The CDR3 DNA is TGTGCCAGCAGCCAAGATCATAGCTCCTACGAGCAGTACTTC.

V usage is TRBV6-5 and J usage is TRBJ2-5, with 8 bases identical to TRBD2. CDR1 and CDR2 (germline): MNHEY, SVGAGI. The CDR3 sequence is 14 residues long. Trimming cost V 5 bases and J 5 bases; bases outside gene matches: 7. The CDR3 protein is CASSQGLEAETQYF. In DNA, the CDR3 is TGTGCCAGCAGTCAGGGACTAGAAGCGGAGACCCAGTACTTC.

The chain carries TRBV7-9 and TRBJ2-1; perhaps TRBD1 as D (6 bases). The germline V and J ends were trimmed by 5 bases and 8 bases, with 22 bases remaining between them. This CDR3 is built from 16 residues. Germline CDR1 and CDR2: SEHNR and FQNEAQ (reference sequence). DNA for the CDR3: TGTGCCAGCAGCGGAAGGGTCCGACTCGAGGGGGATGAGCAGTTCTTC. This encodes CASSGRVRLEGDEQFF.

The rearrangement uses TRBV6-1 and TRBJ1-1; D remains unclear. The germline V and J ends were trimmed by 7 bases and 4 bases, with 16 bases remaining between them. The CDR3 spans 14 residues. Per the germline V gene, CDR1 is MNHNS and CDR2 is SASEGT. CDR3 region: CASTLEGKRTEAFF. DNA for the CDR3: TGTGCCAGCACCCTCGAAGGGAAGCGCACTGAAGCTTTCTTT.

The genes are TRBV23-1 and TRBJ2-3, with D possibly being TRBD2 (5 bases). TRBV23-1 is recorded as an ORF, its role being uncertain. The CDR3 runs to 22 residues. V was clipped by 0 bases and J by 1 base, with 29 bases between them. The CDR3 DNA reads TGCGCCAGCAGTCAATCGGTTTTTTTCGCCCCCGGGGAAACTCGGGGCACAGATACGCAGTATTTT. It translates to CASSQSVFFAPGETRGTDTQYF.

This chain links TRBV2 with TRBJ1-2, with 8 bases aligning to TRBD1. Germline loops: CDR1 SNHLY, CDR2 FYNNEI. The CDR3 extends over 14 amino acids. V dropped 6 bases and J dropped 6; count of bases not matched to a gene: 9. The CDR3 sequence: CASRMTGATNGYTF. Written as DNA, the CDR3 is TGTGCCAGCAGGATGACAGGGGCCACAAATGGCTACACCTTC.

This chain uses TRBV11-2 with TRBJ1-2, with TRBD1 matching over 8 bases. Per the germline V gene, CDR1 is SGHAT and CDR2 is FQNNGV. V was clipped by 5 bases and J by 6 bases; unmatched bases: 5. CDR3 length: 13 residues. The CDR3 DNA is TGTGCCAGCAGCGACAGGGGTCAGCATGGCTACACCTTC. Its translation is CASSDRGQHGYTF.

V is TRBV28 and J is TRBJ2-2, with 8 bases lining up with TRBD2. The CDR3 totals 15 residues. With V trimmed by 3 bases and J by 5 bases, 5 bases remained unmatched. The germline CDR1 and CDR2 sequences are MDHEN and SYDVKM. CDR3 nucleotide sequence: TGTGCCAGCAGTTTTGAGCGGGAGTTGACCGGGGAGCTGTTTTTT. Residues: CASSFERELTGELFF.

This chain links TRBV18 with TRBJ2-7; 11 bases line up with TRBD1. V lost 8 bases and J lost 6; bases outside the gene matches: 9. There are 14 residues in the CDR3. CDR1 and CDR2 (germline): KGHSH, LQKENI. As DNA, the CDR3 is TGTGCCAGCAACCGGGACAGGGGGTTTGGCGAGCAGTACTTC. The encoded protein is CASNRDRGFGEQYF. Full variable domain (rest looked up from reference TRBV18 and TRBJ2-7): NAGVMQNPRHLVRRRGQEARLRCSPMKGHSHVYWYRQLPEEGLKFMVYLQKENIIDESGMPKERFSAEFPKEGPSILRIQQVVRGDSAAYFCASNRDRGFGEQYFGPGTRLTVT.